The T cell receptor beta chain under discussion was sequenced for a study of radiation and T cells in renal cell carcinoma. Method: immunoSEQ multiplex PCR; TCRdb's copy keeps in-frame clones and lacks some. The repertoire consists of 150,000 or so clones, with around 89% occurring once and the leading ten covering around 11%. Germline lookup yields CDR1 KGHSH and CDR2 LQKENI. The CDR3 length is 14 residues. V lost 3 bases and J lost 2, with 10 bases in between. Time point specified: blood 4 weeks post-SBRT, at nephrectomy. Treatment in this sample: 15 Gy SBRT to primary tumor, nephrectomy 4 weeks later. Serial blood draws occurred at baseline and 2 and 4 weeks post-SBRT.

The sequence derives from a woman between 50 and 59 years old with renal cell carcinoma. The chain links TRBV18 to TRBJ2-5; D may be TRBD1 or TRBD2 (5 bases each). Here the sequenced sample was blood, taken from a patient whose treatment included radiotherapy and nephrectomy. This CDR3 reads CASSPTGPQETQYF. The CDR3 DNA is TGTGCCAGCTCACCCACGGGACCACAAGAGACCCAGTACTTC.